The source of this T cell receptor (beta chain) is a study of blood T cell repertoires in COVID-19. This clone showed up just a few times. TCRdb's copy holds only in-frame clones and misses some; the assay was immunoSEQ multiplex PCR. The table lists about 120,000 clones, about three quarters of them singletons, with 16% in the top ten. Between the trimmed V and J ends, which lost 2 bases and 10 bases, there was a span of 11 bases. This CDR3 comprises 12 residues. CDR1 is MNHEY and CDR2 is SVGAGI in the germline V gene. The TCR originated in a woman of 80 years or more with active or convalescent COVID-19. The J gene is TRBJ1-2, the V gene TRBV6-5, with D hard to call. The sequenced sample was peripheral blood. The DNA of the CDR3 is TGTGCCAGCAGTTACGAGGGAGGTGTCTACACCTTC. It translates to CASSYEGGVYTF.